The 27 T cell receptor beta chains listed next were all sequenced from one sample in a study of Graves' ophthalmopathy and Graves' hyperthyroidism. RNA transcripts served as template for amplifying TCR beta CDR3 sequences. HTBI primers were used in a first-round RT-PCR, which preceded a second-round multiplex PCR. TCRdb recomputed calls from the multiplex PCR reads with MiXCR, one row per CDR3 protein. The sample shows around 1,000,000 distinct CDR3 sequences, 35% to 45% of them seen only once. The sequenced material came from peripheral blood or thyroid tissue (not recorded which). The receptors were gathered from an adult man with Graves' hyperthyroidism.

This clonotype was counted ten times or more. The chain uses TRBV7-2 and TRBJ1-2; D is unresolved. CDR3 length equals 12 residues. V was shortened by 5 bases and J by 10 bases, with 14 bases between the two germline ends. Germline CDR1 SGHTA, CDR2 FQGNSA. The CDR3 here is CASSKNYEDYTF. The CDR3 nucleotides are TGTGCCAGCAGCAAAAACTATGAGGACTACACCTTC.

This clonotype came up many times. The chain combines TRBV2 with TRBJ1-2; a weak D match, TRBD1 (5 bases). This CDR3 contains 11 residues. The ends were cut back, 6 bases at V and 7 bases at J, with 9 bases in the middle. The germline V gene encodes CDR1 SNHLY and CDR2 FYNNEI. The CDR3 here is CASSPGGGYTF. For the CDR3, the DNA is TGTGCCAGCAGCCCCGGGGGTGGCTACACCTTC.

There are a few counts of this clonotype. The rearrangement uses TRBV20-1 and TRBJ1-1; 7 bases match TRBD1. CDR3 length: 16 residues. CDR1 is DFQATT, CDR2 SNEGSKA, per germline (reference sequence). V shed 6 bases, J shed 3 bases, and the junction held 16 bases outside the gene matches. The CDR3 sequence is CSAISIDRRGDTEAFF. CDR3 nucleotide sequence: TGCAGTGCCATTTCGATTGACCGCAGGGGGGACACTGAAGCTTTCTTT.

This clonotype appeared a single time. The V gene is TRBV19, the J gene TRBJ1-5; D is possibly TRBD1 (6 bases). In germline, CDR1 is LNHDA, CDR2 SQIVND (reference sequence). CDR3 size: 15 residues. Between the trimmed V and J ends, which lost 3 bases and 3 bases, there was a span of 12 bases. DNA of the CDR3: TGTGCCAGTAGTATTCGACAGGCTCACAATCAGCCCCAGCATTTT. It encodes CASSIRQAHNQPQHF.

Turning to this clonotype: This sequence may be a read error, since a much larger clone differs from it by one base. V usage is TRBV19 and J usage is TRBJ1-1, with D hard to call. This CDR3 has 13 amino acids. The germline V gene has CDR1 LNHDA and CDR2 SQIVND (reference sequence). The V and J ends lost 5 bases and 4 bases respectively, with 11 bases between them. CDR3 in amino acids: CASSEAPSTEAFF. The CDR3 DNA follows: TGTGCCAGTAGTGAAGCACCGAGCACTGAAGCTTTCTTT.

This clonotype was seen ten or more times. This chain links TRBV20-1 with TRBJ1-1; D gene unclear. Trimming took off 3 bases at V and 8 bases at J, with 13 bases between the two ends. Germline V gene data show CDR1 as DFQATT and CDR2 as SNEGSKA (reference sequence). CDR3 length: 12 amino acids. Here the CDR3 reads CSARFIAAEAFF. The CDR3 DNA sequence: TGCAGTGCTAGGTTTATTGCCGCGGAAGCTTTCTTT.

This clonotype was counted at least ten times. The chain is built from TRBV20-1 and TRBJ2-7; D uncertain. V was clipped by 5 bases and J by 0 bases, with 8 bases between them. There are 12 residues in the CDR3. Per the germline V gene, CDR1 is DFQATT and CDR2 is SNEGSKA (reference sequence). The CDR3 nucleotides are TGCAGTGCTGACAAGCCCTCCTACGAGCAGTACTTC. Translated, it gives CSADKPSYEQYF.

The chain combines TRBV5-1 with TRBJ1-6; a possible D gene is TRBD1 (5 bases). This CDR3 region has 14 residues. V shed 0 bases and J shed 10 bases, with 11 bases lying between them. Germline CDR1 is SGHRS and CDR2 is YFSETQ. The CDR3 region has the DNA TGCGCCAGCAGCTTGGATACGGGGCTATCACCCCTCCACTTT. Translation gives CASSLDTGLSPLHF.

For this clonotype: A much larger clone lies a single base off, so this may be a read error. V gene TRBV20-1 combines with J gene TRBJ1-6; 9 nucleotides match TRBD1. The CDR3 consists of 13 residues. Germline CDR1 reads DFQATT; CDR2 reads SNEGSKA (reference sequence). Germline trimming cut 6 bases from V and 12 bases from J; bases unmatched to any gene: 9. The CDR3 DNA reads TGCAGTGCAGAACAGGGGGCCGGTTTACCCCTCCACTTT. Its translation is CSAEQGAGLPLHF.

This clonotype was recorded many times. The chain recombines TRBV10-3 with TRBJ2-7; 7 nucleotides match TRBD2. Germline CDR1 and CDR2: ENHRY and SYGVKD. The CDR3 has 12 residues. Trimming removed 3 bases from V and 6 bases from J; junction bases left unmatched: 2. The CDR3 here is CAISDWGGEQYF. As DNA, the CDR3 is TGTGCCATCAGTGACTGGGGGGGCGAGCAGTACTTC.

This clonotype was detected only a few times. The gene calls are TRBV7-2 and TRBJ2-3; TRBD2 matches 11 bases. Germline assignment: CDR1 SGHTA and CDR2 FQGNSA. The trim removed 0 bases at V and 0 bases at J, leaving 2 bases unmatched. The CDR3 has 17 amino acids. In DNA, the CDR3 is TGTGCCAGCAGCTTAGCGCTAGCGGGAGGTAGCACAGATACGCAGTATTTT. As protein: CASSLALAGGSTDTQYF.

A remark on this clonotype: The CDR3 does not end in the conserved phenylalanine or tryptophan, so this is likely a read error. The chain uses TRBV20-1 and TRBJ2-6; perhaps D is TRBD1 or TRBD2 (5 bases each). CDR1 and CDR2 (germline): DFQATT, SNEGSKA (reference sequence). This CDR3 has 14 residues. V was pared by 3 bases and J by 4 bases, with 10 bases between. CDR3 bases: TGCAGTGCTAGTGGGGGAGCCGGGGCCAACGTCCTGACTCTC. It encodes CSASGGAGANVLTL.

A note on this clonotype: This may be a read error, as it is one base from a much larger clone. The chain employs TRBV7-9 and TRBJ1-1; D is perhaps TRBD1 (6 bases). Between the trimmed V and J ends, which lost 5 bases and 5 bases, there was a span of 24 bases. CDR1 and CDR2 (germline): SEHNR, FQNEAQ (reference sequence). This CDR3 is built from 17 residues. CDR3 amino acids: CASSPPLDSRSITEAFF. The CDR3 DNA reads TGTGCCAGCAGCCCCCCTTTGGACAGCCGGTCGATTACTGAAGCTTTCTTT.

The CDR3 region is CASSIVAEHSNQPQYF. The DNA of the CDR3 is TGTGCCAGTAGTATTGTGGCAGAACATAGCAATCAGCCCCAGTACTTC. The gene calls are TRBV19 and TRBJ2-5; D unresolved. The CDR3 spans 16 residues. The V gene lost 3 bases and the J gene lost 9 bases, with 23 bases spanning the gap. From germline, CDR1 is LNHDA and CDR2 SQIVND (reference sequence).

This clonotype was seen only once. A much more abundant neighbour one base away suggests this may be a read error. This chain joins TRBV5-1 and TRBJ1-2; 10 bases agree with TRBD1. This CDR3 has 15 residues. The germline CDR1 and CDR2 sequences are SGHRS and YFSETQ. The CDR3 is CASSPPGQGTYGYTF. The CDR3 region has the DNA TGTGCCAGCAGTCCTCCGGGACAGGGGACCTATGGCTACACCTTC.

This chain connects TRBV3-1 to TRBJ2-5, with 7 bases aligning to TRBD1. CDR1 is LGHDT, CDR2 YNNKEL, per germline (reference sequence). The CDR3 contains 13 residues. After removal of 4 bases from V and 5 bases from J, the junction contained 4 bases not matched to a gene. CDR3 sequence: CASSPLTGETQYF. CDR3 nucleotides: TGTGCCAGCAGCCCCTTGACAGGGGAGACCCAGTACTTC.

This clonotype was counted ten times or more. J is TRBJ2-5 and V is TRBV2; D might be TRBD1 (5 bases). CDR1 and CDR2 (germline): SNHLY, FYNNEI. The germline V and J ends were trimmed by 4 bases and 1 base, with 7 bases remaining between them. The CDR3 runs 13 residues. The CDR3 loop reads CASSGRGQETQYF. The CDR3 DNA follows: TGTGCCAGCAGTGGAAGGGGCCAAGAGACCCAGTACTTC.

About this clonotype: One end of the junction is discordant with germline, which a read error may explain. J is TRBJ1-1 and V is TRBV10-3, with D perhaps TRBD1 (5 bases). The CDR3 runs to 17 residues. Germline CDR1 reads ENHRY; CDR2 reads SYGVKD. In nucleotides, the CDR3 is TGTGCCAGCAGTTACTCGCCGACGGGGGGTAGGAACACTGAAGCTTTCTTT. Translating gives CASSYSPTGGRNTEAFF.

This clonotype was picked up many times. V usage is TRBV10-2 and J usage is TRBJ1-5, with D perhaps TRBD1 (5 bases). The CDR3 is 16 residues long. Between the trimmed V and J ends, which lost 3 bases and 3 bases, there was a span of 15 bases. Germline lookup yields CDR1 WSHSY and CDR2 SAAADI. The chain's CDR3 is CASSDGGGTPNQPQHF. In nucleotides, the CDR3 is TGCGCCAGCAGTGATGGGGGTGGGACTCCCAATCAGCCCCAGCATTTT.

This clonotype was recorded at least ten times. The rearrangement joins TRBV5-8 to TRBJ2-5; possibly TRBD1 or TRBD2 for D (6 bases each). Germline CDR1 SGHTS, CDR2 YDEGEE. Trimming shortened V by 2 bases and J by 5 bases, and 16 bases separated the two germline ends. This CDR3 has 15 residues. The CDR3 region is CASSFRWGALETQYF. The CDR3, as DNA: TGTGCCAGCAGCTTTCGTTGGGGGGCGCTTGAGACCCAGTACTTC.

This sequence joins TRBV29-1 and TRBJ1-1, with 8 bases fitting TRBD1. Losses at the gene ends were 4 bases for V and 11 bases for J; bases not matched to a gene: 9. Germline CDR1 is SQVTM and CDR2 is ANQGSEA. The CDR3 is made up of 12 amino acids. CDR3 nucleotide sequence: TGCAGCGTTGGAGGACAGGGAGTAGGCGCTTTCTTT. This codes for CSVGGQGVGAFF.

Of note for this clonotype: Because it lacks the conserved phenylalanine or tryptophan at the end, this CDR3 is likely a read error. It is unclear where the CDR3 begins or ends on the DNA, so no DNA is shown, and the CDR3 is as TCRdb lists it. This chain uses TRBV10-3 with TRBJ1-4; TRBD1, as called in the table, went unchecked against the DNA. The germline gives CDR1 ENHRY, CDR2 SYGVKD. The CDR3 numbers 11 amino acids, ends counted. The CDR3 sequence: CAISEVGTGFG.

J is TRBJ2-5 and V is TRBV10-3; TRBD1 aligns across 8 bases. Germline-derived CDR1 and CDR2 are ENHRY and SYGVKD. The CDR3 spans 13 residues. V was pared by 10 bases and J by 4 bases, with 8 bases of the junction left unmatched. In DNA form, the CDR3 reads TGTGCCAGTAACGGACAGGGAGGAGAGACCCAGTACTTC. The encoded protein is CASNGQGGETQYF.

About this clonotype: The junction departs from germline at one end; a sequencing error may be responsible. This chain links TRBV10-3 with TRBJ2-6; tentative D call: TRBD2 (6 bases). Germline CDR1 and CDR2: ENHRY and SYGVKD. This CDR3 contains 14 residues. CDR3 in amino acids: CAISAQGGEGTEAF. The DNA of the CDR3 is TGTGCCATCAGTGCCCAGGGAGGAGAAGGAACTGAAGCTTTC.

This clonotype came up many times. This sequence joins TRBV9 and TRBJ1-2, with D tentatively TRBD1 (6 bases). The V and J ends lost 3 bases and 5 bases respectively, with 11 bases between them. The CDR3 loop spans 13 amino acids. In germline, CDR1 is SGDLS, CDR2 YYNGEE. DNA of the CDR3: TGTGCCAGCAGCGAACAGGGTCGGTATGGCTACACCTTC. Translation gives CASSEQGRYGYTF.

J is TRBJ1-4 and V is TRBV6-5, with D perhaps TRBD1 (5 bases). The germline gives CDR1 MNHEY, CDR2 SVGAGI. Trimming shortened V by 2 bases and J by 12 bases, and 16 bases separated the two germline ends. The CDR3 runs to 14 residues. The CDR3 DNA is TGTGCCAGCAGTTACGCAGGCCTCCGGGGGGAACTGTTTTTT. This gives the protein CASSYAGLRGELFF.

This clonotype was seen only a few times. V and J are TRBV28 and TRBJ2-5, with unresolved D. The length of the CDR3 is 14 residues. The germline V gene encodes CDR1 MDHEN and CDR2 SYDVKM. The V gene lost 8 bases and the J gene lost 0 bases, with 13 bases spanning the gap. CDR3 in DNA: TGTGCCAGCTCAACTTGGCGCGACCAAGAGACCCAGTACTTC. Translated: CASSTWRDQETQYF.